This TCR beta chain was sequenced in a study of blood T cells in healthy people across ages (dated by TCRdb to 2015 to 2017). Context from the whole study: In model experiments, template switching captured roughly one uniquely barcoded TCR beta cDNA molecule for every two T cells. Donors were grouped into four age groups: young (average roughly 15 years), middle-aged (39), aged (around 60) and long-lived (roughly 80). Donors of different ages were randomly distributed across sequencing lanes to avoid experimental bias. Age-related changes in TCR beta repertoire diversity were measured in the study by deep sequencing normalized with unique cDNA molecular identifiers. For two donors (one aged 18 to 30 and one aged 80 or older), the study analyzed two additional independent replicas of 1 million unique cDNA reads from the same blood draw. Study-wide findings and limitations: Observed TCR beta diversity per million T cells fell roughly linearly with age, and a significant reduction was already apparent by age approximately 40. Conclusive comparison of naive and antigen-experienced compartments was prevented by the profiling of bulk unsorted PBMCs. The percentage of naive T cells measured by flow cytometry correlated strongly with observed TCR beta diversity. Total diversity estimates from one million sequenced T cells were considered lower bounds and underestimates. The long-lived group showed more naive CD4+ T cells, fewer expanded clones and increased TCR diversity than the aged group, suggesting age selection. Because donor CMV infection status was unknown, age-related changes in expanded clonotypes were potentially confounded.

Turning to this clonotype: Its binding antigen is unknown. Within one base of it there is no much larger clone, and no base qualities were kept.

The method behind the library was 5' RACE. The run used an Illumina HiSeq 2500. A second PCR of roughly 6 to 11 cycles was run with a J-beta primer mix and a sample-barcoded 5' primer. A unique molecular identifier was introduced onto each TCR beta cDNA molecule by a template-switch 5' adaptor carrying 12 random nucleotides. Each sample yielded at least 3 million CDR3-containing paired-end reads. All of the RNA was converted into first-strand cDNA using the Mint cDNA synthesis kit, with a TRBC-specific oligonucleotide serving as the primer. Following uracil-DNA glycosylase treatment, a first 18-cycle PCR with universal primers M1SS and BC2_uni_R was performed on all cDNA. The original pipeline was this. Each sample was normalized by randomly selecting 1 million high-quality reads, each carrying a distinct molecular identifier. Instead of being binned into consensus sequences, reads with shared molecular identifiers were discarded. MiTCR, with a Q25 quality threshold and the strictest error-elimination algorithm, was used for CDR3 identification, clonotype clustering and error correction. A nonparametric unseen species model with Euler transformation was used to estimate a lower bound on total TCR beta diversity. The public reads were reanalyzed by TCRdb: fastp trimming at Q25, MiXCR alignment, in-frame beta chains only. Every distinct CDR3 protein forms one entry, paired with its most common genes and DNA. These V and J calls are TCRdb output, not the study's own analysis. A total of over a million distinct CDR3 sequences appear in this sample, less than 50% of them only once. The ten biggest clones cover approximately 17% of the sample.

Taken from the germline V gene, the CDR1 and CDR2 loops are SGHRS and YFSETQ. Germline trimming: 0 bases from V, 7 bases from J; junction bases outside gene matches: 8. The CDR3 spans 15 residues, from the cysteine through the phenylalanine. The DNA shown is the 45-base CDR3, in frame from base 1. The approximately 39 donors, aged about 6 to 90 years, were systemically healthy Caucasian individuals from Russia. Approximately 10 milliliters of peripheral blood were collected from each donor into EDTA-treated Vacutainer tubes. Ficoll-Paque density-gradient centrifugation was used to isolate PBMCs, with at least 6 million obtained per sample. Trizol reagent was used to extract total RNA from PBMCs, with at least 6 micrograms per sample. For every donor, an aliquot of PBMCs went through flow cytometry to measure the percentages of naive CD45RAhigh/CD27high T cells.

Recombination linked TRBV5-1 to TRBJ2-7; 9 central nucleotides agree with TRBD2. This sequence was found in a woman aged 55-69 years in good health. The material sequenced was blood. The encoded CDR3 is CASSLVGGRAGEQYF. The nucleotides read TGCGCCAGCAGCTTGGTAGGCGGGAGGGCTGGTGAGCAGTACTTC.